The sample holds a few counts of the clone carrying this TCR beta chain. Its target is unknown. These data originate in a study of T cell responses to AZD1222 COVID-19 vaccine. Study-level background: Pooled samples include second doses given at about 4 or 12 weeks. Study conclusions and caveats: Along spike, vaccine-associated CD4 TCRs were found throughout, with dominance at 160-218 and 743-854. None of the repertoires were sampled until the peak T cell response had passed. As reported, nearly half of all spike-specific TCRs target variant regions that are unmutated.

V dropped 0 bases and J dropped 1; count of bases not matched to a gene: 4. In germline, CDR1 is LGHNA, CDR2 YNFKEQ. The length of the CDR3 is 16 residues. Clones were read by immunoSEQ multiplex PCR, and TCRdb kept only the in-frame ones, dropping some. Here the sample spans some 130,000 clones, about 90% being singletons. The sequencing used peripheral blood, collected on day 0 of AZD1222 vaccination. The genes are TRBV4-2 and TRBJ1-1, with TRBD1 matching over 8 bases. The TCR was taken from an adult in good health. The CDR3 loop is CASSQDPGTGNTEAFF. The CDR3 DNA follows: TGTGCCAGCAGCCAAGATCCCGGGACAGGGAACACTGAAGCTTTCTTT.